This T cell receptor (beta chain) was profiled in a study of T cell responses to AZD1222 COVID-19 vaccine. Findings and caveats of the study: Donors were mostly white British, more females; clonal diversity possibly underestimated.

Germline V gene sequence: CDR1 SEHNR, CDR2 FQNEAQ (reference sequence). The trim removed 5 bases at V and 7 bases at J, leaving 8 bases unmatched. The CDR3 is 14 amino acids. On this clone itself: Its antigen is not known.

The method was immunoSEQ multiplex PCR; TCRdb's version includes in-frame clones alone and lacks a portion of them. The data hold about 130,000 clones, with about nine tenths observed a single time. The source of this sequence is an adult in good health. The chain has TRBV7-9 and TRBJ1-1, with 9 bases identical to TRBD1. The source was peripheral blood, collected on day 0 of AZD1222 vaccination. The CDR3 DNA sequence: TGTGCCAGCAGCCCCCCCGGGACAGGGAATGAAGCTTTCTTT. Protein product: CASSPPGTGNEAFF.